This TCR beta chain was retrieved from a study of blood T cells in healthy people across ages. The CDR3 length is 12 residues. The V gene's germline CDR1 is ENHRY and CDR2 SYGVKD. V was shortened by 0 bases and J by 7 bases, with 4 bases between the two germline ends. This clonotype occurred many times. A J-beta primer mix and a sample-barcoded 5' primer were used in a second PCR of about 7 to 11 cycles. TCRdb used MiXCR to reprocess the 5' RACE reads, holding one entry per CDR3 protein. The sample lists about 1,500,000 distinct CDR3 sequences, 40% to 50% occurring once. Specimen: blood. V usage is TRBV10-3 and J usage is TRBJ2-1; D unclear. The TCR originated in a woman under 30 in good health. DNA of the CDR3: TGTGCCATCAGTGAGTCGGGGAATGAGCAGTTCTTC. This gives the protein CAISESGNEQFF.